This section outlines one TCR beta chain sequence together with its context. Germline V gene sequence: CDR1 LGHNA, CDR2 YNFKEQ. V dropped 1 base and J dropped 9 bases, with 0 bases sitting between them. The CDR3 length is 10 residues. Random-hexamer reverse transcription was applied to about 0.45 to 1 ug RNA. Amplification of TCR beta CDR3 spanned 54 Vbeta and 13 Jbeta via immunoSEQ multiplex PCR. TCRdb re-called the immunoSEQ multiplex PCR reads with MiXCR, one entry per CDR3 protein. The repertoire holds 60,000 to 75,000 distinct CDR3 sequences, with over 90% as singletons. TCR beta sequencing was performed on blood CD8+ and CD4+ T cells. The CD8+ and CD4+ T cells were isolated magnetically using a negative isolation approach, whereas the TEMRA cells were enriched by FACS. These data are taken from a study of CD8 T cells in Susac syndrome.

This clonotype was obtained from a human donor in good health. The V call is TRBV4-2, the J call TRBJ2-2; D unresolved. Sequenced input: CD8+ T cells from PBMCs. The chain's CDR3 is CASSQGELFF. In nucleotides, the CDR3 is TGTGCCAGCAGCCAAGGGGAGCTGTTTTTT.